The rows below give T cell receptor beta chains drawn from one sample of a study of T-cell memory formation after mild COVID-19. TCRdb independently ran MiXCR on the 5' RACE reads; one entry per CDR3 protein. The sample lists roughly 600,000 distinct CDR3 sequences, more than 15% occurring once. Sequencing was performed on PBMCs or a T cell subset sorted from them (not recorded which). Source of these receptors: an adult woman who had mild COVID-19 (a few samples of this study predate the infection). Cell type and time point are not known. The CDR3 runs from the conserved cysteine through the conserved F or W. The D gene is left open where the match is weak. The size entry is marked missing in some rows and otherwise reads once, few, many or a size class.

>.|TRBJ1-5|many|TRBV20-1
TGCAGTGCTAGAGGCCCTGACCTGGGACAGCCCCAGCATTTT
CSARGPDLGQPQHF
>.|TRBJ2-1|.|TRBV7-8
TGTGCCAGCAGCCCAAGGTTAGGGCAGGTACATTACAATGAGCAGTTCTTC
CASSPRLGQVHYNEQFF
>.|TRBJ2-3|few|TRBV7-8
TGTGCCAGCAGCATACCGACGGGGCGGCGCAGCACAGATACGCAGTATTTT
CASSIPTGRRSTDTQYF
>TRBD2|TRBJ2-3|few|TRBV29-1
TGCAGCGTTGAAGAGACTAGCGGCTTATGGGATACGCAGTATTTT
CSVEETSGLWDTQYF
>.|TRBJ1-6|.|TRBV3-1
TGTGCCAGCAGCCGGGGGGGCATTGCCCTCCACTTT
CASSRGGIALHF
>.|TRBJ1-1|few|TRBV6-2/TRBV6-3
TGTGCCAGCAGTTCGGTCATATCCTTGAACACTGAAGCTTTCTTT
CASSSVISLNTEAFF
>TRBD2|TRBJ2-3|few|TRBV5-1
TGCGCCAGCAGCTTGTTATTAGCGGGGGGGCCTAGCACAGATACGCAGTATTTT
CASSLLLAGGPSTDTQYF
>.|TRBJ2-6|few|TRBV14
TGTGCCAGCAGCCGACACTCTGGGGCCAACGTCCTGACTTTC
CASSRHSGANVLTF
>.|TRBJ1-1|few|TRBV3-1
TGTGCCAGCAGCCAAATAGGGAGTGAAGCTTTCTTT
CASSQIGSEAFF
>.|TRBJ2-1|many|TRBV7-3
TGTGCCAGCAGCGATGGGAGTTTGAGCTCCTACAATGAGCAGTTCTTC
CASSDGSLSSYNEQFF
>.|TRBJ2-1|.|TRBV19
TGTGCCAGTAGTAGAACCGGGCTCCAAAATGAGCAGTTCTTC
CASSRTGLQNEQFF
>TRBD2|TRBJ2-7|.|TRBV5-1
TGCGCCAGCGGCGGGGGGCTATCCTACGAGCAGTACTTC
CASGGGLSYEQYF
>.|TRBJ2-2|many|TRBV5-6
TGTGCCAGCAGCCCGGGACTGATCACCGGGGAGCTGTTTTTT
CASSPGLITGELFF
>TRBD1|TRBJ1-3|once|TRBV27
TGTGCCAGCAGTCCAAGGGACAGGGGTTCTGGAAACACCATATATTTT
CASSPRDRGSGNTIYF
>TRBD1|TRBJ2-7|.|TRBV5-1
TGCGCCAGCAGGTCGCCGGGACAGGGGCCCTACGAGCAGTACTTC
CASRSPGQGPYEQYF
>TRBD1|TRBJ2-7|many|TRBV11-2
TGTGCCAGCAGCCCCAACTCGGACAGGTCCTCCTACGAGCAGTACTTC
CASSPNSDRSSYEQYF
>TRBD2|TRBJ2-1|.|TRBV7-9
TGTGCCAGCAGCCGACCGACGACTAGCGGGGGGCGCTACAATGAGCAGTTCTTC
CASSRPTTSGGRYNEQFF
>.|TRBJ1-1|.|TRBV4-2
TGTGCCAGCAGCCAAGTCGGGACCAACACTGAAGCTTTCTTT
CASSQVGTNTEAFF